The 21 T cell receptor beta chains below all came from one sample that was sequenced in a study of T cell changes during pregnancy in multiple sclerosis. TCRdb's copy holds only in-frame clones and misses some; the assay was immunoSEQ multiplex PCR. The profile shows approximately 100,000 clones, almost 95% of them singletons. The sequencing here drew on peripheral blood, taken before pregnancy. Receptors originate from a female donor with multiple sclerosis, enrolled in a pregnancy study.

The chain is built from TRBV9 and TRBJ1-4, with D possibly matching TRBD1 (6 bases). The CDR3 runs to 15 residues. Germline V gene sequence: CDR1 SGDLS, CDR2 YYNGEE. Trimming took 3 bases from V and 8 from J, leaving 17 bases between them. In DNA form, the CDR3 reads TGTGCCAGCAGCGCGACGGGGCCGAGGGGGGAAAAACTGTTTTTT. This codes for CASSATGPRGEKLFF.

The V gene is TRBV4-1, the J gene TRBJ1-1; 10 bases agree with TRBD1. The CDR3 spans 14 residues. Looked up from germline, CDR1 is MGHRA and CDR2 is YSYEKL. V was pared by 1 base and J by 7 bases, with 3 bases of the junction left unmatched. CDR3 sequence: CASSQGQGANEAFF. As DNA, the CDR3 is TGCGCCAGCAGCCAAGGACAGGGGGCAAATGAAGCTTTCTTT.

J is TRBJ2-1 and V is TRBV5-1, with TRBD2 matching over 13 bases. Germline trimming cut 7 bases from V and 9 bases from J; bases unmatched to any gene: 7. Germline assignment: CDR1 SGHRS and CDR2 YFSETQ. There are 14 residues in the CDR3. The CDR3 spells CASGRTSGSGEQFF. As DNA, the CDR3 is TGCGCCAGCGGCAGGACTAGCGGGAGTGGTGAGCAGTTCTTC.

The V and J genes are TRBV6-4 and TRBJ2-5; 7 bases match TRBD1. The CDR3 runs to 17 residues. The ends lost 6 bases at V and 0 bases at J; junction bases unmatched: 13. Germline CDR1 MRHNA, CDR2 SNTAGT. CDR3: CASRDGDSLGYQETQYF. The CDR3 DNA reads as TGTGCCAGCAGAGATGGGGACAGTCTGGGGTACCAAGAGACCCAGTACTTC.

This chain connects TRBV25-1 to TRBJ2-1, with 13 nucleotides matching TRBD2. This CDR3 contains 17 residues. Looked up from germline, CDR1 is MGHDK and CDR2 is SYGVNS. Trimming took 3 bases from V and 5 from J; bases not matched to a gene: 7. DNA for the CDR3: TGTGCCAGCAGTGACTCCCTACTAGCGGGAGGGAACAATGAGCAGTTCTTC. This sequence encodes CASSDSLLAGGNNEQFF.

The chain employs TRBV6-5 and TRBJ2-1; weak D call: TRBD2 (7 bases). Germline V gene lookup returns CDR1 MNHEY and CDR2 SVGAGI. The CDR3 is 14 residues long. V was pared by 0 bases and J by 10 bases, with 13 bases between. The CDR3 loop is CASSYSNRGGEQFF. For the CDR3, the DNA is TGTGCCAGCAGTTACTCGAATAGGGGGGGCGAGCAGTTCTTC.

The gene calls are TRBV11-3 and TRBJ2-7; D is possibly TRBD2 (6 bases). The V end was cut by 4 bases, the J end by 0 bases, with 13 bases between. Germline lookup yields CDR1 SGHNT and CDR2 YENEEA. The CDR3 totals 15 residues. The CDR3 sequence: CASSSAEAGSYEQYF. DNA for the CDR3: TGTGCCAGCAGCTCCGCCGAAGCGGGCTCCTACGAGCAGTACTTC.

J is TRBJ2-1 and V is TRBV9; no definite D call. The germline V and J ends were trimmed by 0 bases and 4 bases, with 5 bases remaining between them. In germline, CDR1 is SGDLS, CDR2 YYNGEE. CDR3 size: 13 residues. Here the CDR3 reads CASSVGVYNEQFF. CDR3 bases: TGTGCCAGCAGCGTAGGAGTTTACAATGAGCAGTTCTTC.

The chain couples TRBV19 to TRBJ2-1; 8 bases map to TRBD2. The J segment lost 9 bases and the V segment lost 5 bases, leaving 18 bases of the junction unmatched. CDR1 and CDR2 from the germline V gene are LNHDA and SQIVND (reference sequence). The CDR3 runs 17 residues. The CDR3 loop reads CASSPNPGTSGLGEQFF. Written as DNA, the CDR3 is TGTGCCAGTAGTCCAAATCCCGGGACTAGTGGTCTCGGTGAGCAGTTCTTC.

V and J are TRBV5-4 and TRBJ2-1, with D possibly TRBD2 on 7 matching bases. This CDR3 is built from 15 residues. With 0 bases removed from V and 4 bases from J, the gap between germline ends came to 11 bases. The germline V gene has CDR1 SGHNT and CDR2 YYREEE (reference sequence). The CDR3 protein is CASSLGGGNYNEQFF. In DNA, the CDR3 is TGTGCCAGCAGCTTGGGCGGGGGCAATTACAATGAGCAGTTCTTC.

Details on this clone: Mismatch with germline at one junction end may stem from a read error. CDR3 in amino acids: CASSLDRRLAGNF. The DNA of the CDR3 is TGTGCCAGCAGCTTGGATCGGAGGCTAGCGGGTAATTTT. The genes are TRBV5-4 and TRBJ2-3; 8 positions agree with TRBD2. This CDR3 has 13 amino acids. Germline V lookup: CDR1 SGHNT, CDR2 YYREEE (reference sequence).

This chain uses TRBV4-1 with TRBJ2-7, with 8 positions matching TRBD1. V dropped 0 bases and J dropped 3; count of bases not matched to a gene: 4. CDR3 length equals 15 residues. In germline, CDR1 is MGHRA, CDR2 YSYEKL. The CDR3: CASSQDRGTGYEQYF. CDR3 nucleotides: TGCGCCAGCAGCCAAGATCGTGGGACAGGCTACGAGCAGTACTTC.

This sequence joins TRBV4-1 and TRBJ2-7, with 8 bases aligning to TRBD1. Trimming cost V 4 bases and J 2 bases; bases outside gene matches: 4. From germline, CDR1 is MGHRA and CDR2 YSYEKL. The CDR3 totals 14 residues. The CDR3 region has the DNA TGCGCCAGCAGCCGACGACAGGGGACCTACGAGCAGTACTTC. Amino acids: CASSRRQGTYEQYF.

The V and J genes are TRBV9 and TRBJ2-7, with 9 nucleotides matching TRBD1. With V trimmed by 0 bases and J by 6 bases, 10 bases remained unmatched. Germline assignment: CDR1 SGDLS and CDR2 YYNGEE. The length of the CDR3 is 16 residues. The CDR3 coding sequence is TGTGCCAGCAGCGTAGAAGGACAGGGGCTCCCGTTCGAGCAGTACTTC. This translates into CASSVEGQGLPFEQYF. The complete variable domain, with remaining parts taken from reference TRBV9 and TRBJ2-7, reads DSGVTQTPKHLITATGQRVTLRCSPRSGDLSVYWYQQSLDQGLQFLIQYYNGEERAKGNILERFSAQQFPDLHSELNLSSLELGDSALYFCASSVEGQGLPFEQYFGPGTRLTVT.

This clone was found once. V is TRBV5-1 and J is TRBJ2-1, with D unclear. Germline lookup yields CDR1 SGHRS and CDR2 YFSETQ. The CDR3 spans 12 residues. V shed 0 bases and J shed 10 bases, with 8 bases lying between them. CDR3 amino acids: CASSLGLREQFF. CDR3 DNA sequence: TGCGCCAGCAGCTTGGGACTGAGAGAGCAGTTCTTC.

The V call is TRBV14, the J call TRBJ1-1; 9 bases map to TRBD1. The V and J ends lost 1 base and 6 bases, in that order; junction bases with no gene match: 6. Germline CDR1 and CDR2: SGHDN and FVKESK. The CDR3 runs 15 residues. CDR3: CASSQVPGQGSEAFF. CDR3 sequence (DNA): TGTGCCAGCAGCCAAGTACCGGGACAGGGTTCTGAAGCTTTCTTT.

The chain recombines TRBV10-3 with TRBJ1-2; 9 positions match TRBD1. Trimming took 3 bases from V and 3 from J; bases not matched to a gene: 2. There are 14 residues in the CDR3. Germline lookup yields CDR1 ENHRY and CDR2 SYGVKD. In DNA form, the CDR3 reads TGTGCCATCAGTGATAACAGGGGGCACTATGGCTACACCTTC. Translation: CAISDNRGHYGYTF.

The genes are TRBV30 and TRBJ2-6; 8 positions match TRBD1. Per germline, CDR1 GTSNPN and CDR2 SVGIG (reference sequence). The CDR3 sequence is 18 residues long. J was trimmed by 0 bases and V by 2 bases; bases with no gene match: 9. The chain's CDR3 is CAWSTGTGLSSGANVLTF. The CDR3 DNA is TGTGCCTGGAGTACGGGGACAGGACTTAGCTCTGGGGCCAACGTCCTGACTTTC.

The gene calls are TRBV28 and TRBJ2-7, with TRBD1 identical over 11 bases. The germline V gene encodes CDR1 MDHEN and CDR2 SYDVKM. This CDR3 is built from 18 residues. V shed 2 bases, J shed 6 bases, and the junction held 15 bases outside the gene matches. CDR3 bases: TGTGCCAGCAGTTTAAGGGTAATGGGACAGGGGGGTCCCCTCGAGCAGTACTTC. Translating gives CASSLRVMGQGGPLEQYF.

The chain has TRBV7-6 and TRBJ2-7; TRBD1 might be the D (6 bases). Trimming stripped 7 bases from V and 0 bases from J, with 13 bases between. Germline values: CDR1 SGHVS, CDR2 FNYEAQ. The CDR3 is made up of 14 amino acids. CDR3 sequence reads: CASTAGGSSYEQYF. CDR3 sequence (DNA): TGTGCCAGCACCGCTGGGGGCTCCTCCTACGAGCAGTACTTC. The variable domain in full, completed from reference TRBV7-6 and TRBJ2-7, reads GAGVSQSPRYKVTKRGQDVALRCDPISGHVSLYWYRQALGQGPEFLTYFNYEAQQDKSGLPNDRFSAERPEGSISTLTIQRTEQRDSAMYRCASTAGGSSYEQYFGPGTRLTVT.

This clone is a singleton in its sample. This rearrangement joins TRBV5-4 to TRBJ1-1, with no clear D. Trimming shortened V by 2 bases and J by 6 bases, and 11 bases separated the two germline ends. The germline CDR1 and CDR2 sequences are SGHNT and YYREEE (reference sequence). The CDR3 extends over 13 amino acids. The CDR3 nucleotides are TGTGCCAGCAGCTTTTCGGGGTTCCCTGAAGCTTTCTTT. As protein: CASSFSGFPEAFF.